A selection of T cell receptor beta chains follows, all from one sample in a study of CD8+CD57+ T cells in acquired aplastic anemia. TCRdb re-derived calls from the reads in MiXCR, one entry per CDR3 protein. The sample includes 260,000 or so distinct CDR3 sequences, around 43% of them seen just once. Source material: sorted CD4+, CD8+, or CD8+CD57+ T cells (not recorded which) from PBMCs. These receptors were obtained from a human donor with aplastic anemia. Both conserved end residues are part of each CDR3. A D gene is named only where the DNA matches it firmly. Part of the rows lack a size; the others show once, few, many or a class for expanded clones.

V gene	clone size	J gene	CDR3 length	D gene	CDR3 protein	CDR3 DNA
TRBV6-6	many	TRBJ1-1	15	-	CASSPGRLMNTEAFF	TGTGCCAGCAGTCCCGGACGACTGATGAACACTGAAGCTTTCTTT
TRBV3-1	-	TRBJ1-3	17	-	CASSQDSWGLSGNTIYF	TGTGCCAGCAGCCAAGATAGTTGGGGCCTCTCTGGAAACACCATATATTTT
TRBV9	many	TRBJ2-4	15	TRBD1	CASSVEGASKNIQYF	TGTGCCAGCAGCGTAGAGGGGGCCAGTAAAAACATTCAGTACTTC
TRBV15	-	TRBJ1-1	12	-	CATSRAEGEAFF	TGTGCCACCAGCAGAGCGGAGGGTGAAGCTTTCTTT
TRBV7-9	-	TRBJ1-1	12	-	CASGGPPTEAFF	TGTGCCAGCGGAGGGCCACCCACTGAAGCTTTCTTT
TRBV9	-	TRBJ1-2	11	-	CASSGFYGYTF	TGTGCCAGCAGCGGATTTTATGGCTACACCTTC
TRBV27	few	TRBJ2-3	14	-	CASSFGISTDTQYF	TGTGCCAGCAGTTTTGGGATCAGCACAGATACGCAGTATTTT
TRBV4-1	many	TRBJ2-1	15	-	CASSQVEGPSSEQFF	TGCGCCAGCAGCCAAGTCGAGGGACCTTCCTCGGAGCAGTTCTTC
TRBV15	many	TRBJ2-7	13	-	CATSSPVLDEQYF	TGTGCCACCAGCAGCCCCGTGTTAGACGAGCAGTACTTC
TRBV18	few	TRBJ2-3	14	TRBD1	CASSPDRVTDTQYF	TGTGCCAGCTCACCGGACAGGGTGACAGATACGCAGTATTTT
TRBV5-8	many	TRBJ2-2	14	-	CASSSDSNTGELFF	TGTGCCAGCAGCTCGGACAGTAACACCGGGGAGCTGTTTTTT
TRBV10-3	-	TRBJ1-1	15	-	CAIRTGTESGTEAFF	TGTGCCATCCGAACCGGGACTGAAAGCGGTACTGAAGCTTTCTTT
TRBV19	many	TRBJ1-5	16	-	CASSIGFWQGNQPQHF	TGTGCCAGTAGTATAGGGTTCTGGCAAGGCAATCAGCCCCAGCATTTT
TRBV7-9	-	TRBJ1-3	13	-	CASQVGVGNTIYF	TGTGCCAGCCAGGTGGGGGTAGGAAACACCATATATTTT
TRBV12-3/TRBV12-4	-	TRBJ1-1	14	-	CASSPDSYSTEAFF	TGTGCCAGCAGCCCGGACAGTTATTCCACTGAAGCTTTCTTT
TRBV30	-	TRBJ2-1	15	-	CAWTAGRGPYNEQFF	TGTGCCTGGACCGCTGGCAGAGGCCCCTACAATGAGCAGTTCTTC
TRBV7-8	-	TRBJ1-5	15	-	CASSANRGGGEPQHF	TGTGCCAGCAGCGCCAACCGCGGGGGCGGGGAGCCCCAGCATTTT
TRBV24-1	-	TRBJ2-4	14	TRBD1	CATSAPGGGNIQYF	TGTGCCACCAGTGCTCCAGGGGGTGGAAACATTCAGTACTTC
TRBV12-3/TRBV12-4	-	TRBJ2-3	13	-	CASSIFLTDTQYF	TGTGCCAGCAGTATATTTCTGACAGATACGCAGTATTTT
TRBV6-2/TRBV6-3	-	TRBJ2-7	14	TRBD2	CASNLLAGMYEQYF	TGTGCCAGCAACTTACTAGCGGGAATGTACGAGCAGTACTTC
TRBV5-1	many	TRBJ2-5	14	-	CASSFEGGIETQYF	TGCGCCAGCAGCTTTGAAGGGGGGATAGAGACCCAGTACTTC
TRBV3-1	many	TRBJ2-7	15	TRBD1	CASSQTRGKVYEQYF	TGTGCCAGCAGCCAAACCAGGGGGAAGGTGTACGAGCAGTACTTC
TRBV10-3	many	TRBJ2-7	15	-	CAISEDWGSSYEQYF	TGTGCCATCAGCGAAGACTGGGGGAGCTCCTACGAGCAGTACTTC
TRBV25-1	-	TRBJ2-3	15	TRBD2	CASSALAGSTDTQYF	TGTGCCAGCAGTGCCCTAGCGGGTAGCACAGATACGCAGTATTTT
TRBV10-3	few	TRBJ2-1	14	TRBD2	CAISWTSADNEQFF	TGTGCCATCAGTTGGACTAGCGCTGACAATGAGCAGTTCTTC
TRBV9	many	TRBJ2-3	17	TRBD2	CASSVDLKAGGRDTQYF	TGTGCCAGCAGCGTAGATCTAAAGGCGGGAGGGAGAGATACGCAGTATTTT
TRBV29-1	-	TRBJ1-1	14	-	CSVGPGLLNTEAFF	TGCAGCGTGGGGCCTGGACTGCTGAACACTGAAGCTTTCTTT
TRBV19	-	TRBJ1-5	14	TRBD1	CASSPGQGYQPQHF	TGTGCCAGTAGTCCGGGACAGGGGTATCAGCCCCAGCATTTT